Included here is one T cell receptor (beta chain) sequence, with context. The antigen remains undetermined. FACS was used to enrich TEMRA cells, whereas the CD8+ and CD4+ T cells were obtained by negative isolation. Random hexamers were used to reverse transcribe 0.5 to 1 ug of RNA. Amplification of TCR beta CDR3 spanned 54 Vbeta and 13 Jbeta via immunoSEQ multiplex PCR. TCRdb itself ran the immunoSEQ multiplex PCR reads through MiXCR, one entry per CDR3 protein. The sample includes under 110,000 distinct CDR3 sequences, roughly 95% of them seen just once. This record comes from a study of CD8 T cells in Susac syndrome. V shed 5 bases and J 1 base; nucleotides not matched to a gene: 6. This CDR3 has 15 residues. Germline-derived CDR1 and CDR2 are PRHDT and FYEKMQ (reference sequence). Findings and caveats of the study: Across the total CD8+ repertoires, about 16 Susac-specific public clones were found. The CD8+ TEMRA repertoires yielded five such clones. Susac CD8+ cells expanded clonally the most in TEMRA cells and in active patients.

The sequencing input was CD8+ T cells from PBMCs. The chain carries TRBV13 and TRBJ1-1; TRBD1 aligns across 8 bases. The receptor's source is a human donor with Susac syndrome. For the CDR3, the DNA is TGTGCCAGCAGCCAGCCACAGGGGGGGAACACTGAAGCTTTCTTT. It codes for CASSQPQGGNTEAFF.